The TCR beta chain described here comes from a study of blood T cells in healthy people across ages. V dropped 0 bases and J dropped 7 bases, with 10 bases sitting between them. The CDR3 runs 14 residues. Per the germline V gene, CDR1 is DFQATT and CDR2 is SNEGSKA (reference sequence). Combining a sample-barcoded 5' primer with a J-beta primer mix, a second PCR ran for about 7 to 11 cycles. TCRdb reprocessed the 5' RACE reads with MiXCR, giving one entry per CDR3 protein. The sample yields 650,000 to 1,000,000 distinct CDR3 sequences, approximately 35% seen once. The origin of this receptor is a man between 18 and 35 years old in good health. The sequenced sample was blood. The chain combines TRBV20-1 with TRBJ1-6; D gene uncertain. The DNA of the CDR3 is TGCAGTGCTAGAGATCGGGAGGGAAATTCACCCCTCCACTTT. Translated, it gives CSARDREGNSPLHF.